This T cell receptor beta chain was sequenced during a study of beta chain features in type 1 diabetes. Study-wide results and limits: Shortening of TCRB CDR3s, moderate but significant, appeared in all four CD4+ subsets of Type 1 diabetes patients.

Blood was drawn once from each donor into heparinised tubes. The draws averaged about 0.12 L. The CDR3 totals 11 residues. Germline V gene data show CDR1 as DFQATT and CDR2 as SNEGSKA (reference sequence). Every isolated RNA sample was fully reverse transcribed, so sequencing captured expressed TCRB transcripts. TCRdb's table, derived via immunoSEQ multiplex PCR, lists solely in-frame clones and lacks some. The repertoire holds hundreds of thousands of clones, with roughly 15% as singletons. There are a few counts of this clone. Its antigen is unknown. The rearrangement joins TRBV20-1 to TRBJ2-5; 7 bases are shared with TRBD2. The receptor was isolated from a man aged 25-40 years in good health. Sample: central memory CD4+ T cells from blood. The CDR3: CSVGGGETQYF. The CDR3 DNA is TGCAGCGTGGGCGGGGGTGAGACCCAGTACTTC.